This T cell receptor beta chain stems from a study of OX40 agonist ivuxolimab in advanced cancers. Study as a whole: The dose of intravenous ivuxolimab that patients received every 2 weeks ranged from 0.01 to 10 mg/kg.

About this clone: What it binds is unknown.

General study findings and limits: Averaged across samples, CD8+ T cells carried more expanded clones than CD4+ did.

Profiled with immunoSEQ multiplex PCR; TCRdb holds only in-frame clones, not every one. The table lists 80,000 or so clones, more than 85% of them singletons. The clonotype originates from an adult with an advanced solid tumor such as melanoma, head and neck, liver or kidney cancer. The sample was CD4+ or CD8+ T cells sorted from blood, taken in a trial of the OX40 agonist ivuxolimab.

The CDR3 region is CASSYTTGYYYEQYF. CDR3 nucleotides: TGTGCCAGCAGTTACACCACAGGGTACTACTACGAGCAGTACTTC. V usage is TRBV6-5 and J usage is TRBJ2-7; weak D call: TRBD1 (6 bases). Trimming cost V 2 bases and J 3 bases, with 14 bases left between them. The length of the CDR3 is 15 residues. Germline V lookup: CDR1 MNHEY, CDR2 SVGAGI.